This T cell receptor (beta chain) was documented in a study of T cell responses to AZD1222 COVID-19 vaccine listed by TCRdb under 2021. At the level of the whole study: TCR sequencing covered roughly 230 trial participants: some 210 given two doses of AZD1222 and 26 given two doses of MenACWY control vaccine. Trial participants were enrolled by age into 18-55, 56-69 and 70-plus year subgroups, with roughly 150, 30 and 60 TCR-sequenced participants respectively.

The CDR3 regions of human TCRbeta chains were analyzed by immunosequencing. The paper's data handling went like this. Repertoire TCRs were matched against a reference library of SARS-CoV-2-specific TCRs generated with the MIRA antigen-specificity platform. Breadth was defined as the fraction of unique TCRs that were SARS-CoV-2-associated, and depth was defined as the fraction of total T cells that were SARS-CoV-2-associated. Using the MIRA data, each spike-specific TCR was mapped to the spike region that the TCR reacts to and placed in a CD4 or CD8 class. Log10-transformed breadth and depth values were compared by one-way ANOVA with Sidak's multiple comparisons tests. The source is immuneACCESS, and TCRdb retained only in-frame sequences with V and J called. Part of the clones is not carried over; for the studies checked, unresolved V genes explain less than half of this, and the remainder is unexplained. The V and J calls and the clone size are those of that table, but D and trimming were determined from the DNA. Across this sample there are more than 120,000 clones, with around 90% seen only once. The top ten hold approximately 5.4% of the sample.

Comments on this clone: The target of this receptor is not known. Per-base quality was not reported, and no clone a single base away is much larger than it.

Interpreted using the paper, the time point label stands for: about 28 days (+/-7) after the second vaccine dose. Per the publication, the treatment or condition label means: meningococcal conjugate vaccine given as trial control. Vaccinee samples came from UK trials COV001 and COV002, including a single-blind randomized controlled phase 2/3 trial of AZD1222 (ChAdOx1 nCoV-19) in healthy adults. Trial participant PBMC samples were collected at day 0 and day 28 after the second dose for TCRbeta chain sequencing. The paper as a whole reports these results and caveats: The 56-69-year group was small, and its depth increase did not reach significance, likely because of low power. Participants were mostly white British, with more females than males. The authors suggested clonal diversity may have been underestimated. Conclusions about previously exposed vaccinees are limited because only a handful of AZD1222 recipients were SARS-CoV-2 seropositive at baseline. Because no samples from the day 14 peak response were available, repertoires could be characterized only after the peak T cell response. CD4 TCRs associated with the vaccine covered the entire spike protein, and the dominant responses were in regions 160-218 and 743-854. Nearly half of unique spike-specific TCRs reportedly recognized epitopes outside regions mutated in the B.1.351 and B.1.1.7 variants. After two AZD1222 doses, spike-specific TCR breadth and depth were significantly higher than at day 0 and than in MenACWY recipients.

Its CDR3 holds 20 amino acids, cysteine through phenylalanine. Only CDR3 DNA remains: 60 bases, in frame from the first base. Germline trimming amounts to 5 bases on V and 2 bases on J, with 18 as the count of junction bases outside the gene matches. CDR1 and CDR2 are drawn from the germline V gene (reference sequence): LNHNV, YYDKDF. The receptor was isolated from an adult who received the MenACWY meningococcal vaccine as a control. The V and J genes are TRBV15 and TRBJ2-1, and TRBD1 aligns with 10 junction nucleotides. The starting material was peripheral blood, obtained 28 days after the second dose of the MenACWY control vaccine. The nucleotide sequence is TGTGCCACCAGCCCTTCGAGGGGACAGGGGTCATCCGGCGCCTACAATGAGCAGTTCTTC. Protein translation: CATSPSRGQGSSGAYNEQFF.